This TCR beta chain was identified during a study of blood T cell repertoires in COVID-19. For the study at large: The United States, Italy and Spain provided the acute and convalescent COVID-19 samples. Nucleic acid was either cDNA or gDNA, and it came from T cells, B-cell-depleted T cells, or PBMCs.

Germline V CDR1 and CDR2: SGHRS, YFSETQ. The V segment lost 0 bases and the J segment 2 bases; nucleotides outside the gene matches: 8. The CDR3 loop spans 17 amino acids. In the original processing: Amplification with reference gene primers provided the estimates of nucleated cell counts. Measured with immunoSEQ multiplex PCR; TCRdb has only the in-frame clones, and not every one. The DNA gave D and trimming, while V, J and clone size come from that table. The sample carries some 290,000 clones, about 88% recorded once. This sequence was found in a man aged 18-30 years with active or convalescent COVID-19. The chain carries TRBV5-1 and TRBJ2-3, with TRBD2 matching over 8 bases. Sequenced sample: peripheral blood. This CDR3 reads CASSLASGGGDTDTQYF. Here the CDR3 DNA reads TGCGCCAGCAGCTTGGCCAGCGGGGGTGGGGACACAGATACGCAGTATTTT.